This T cell receptor beta chain was sequenced during a study of T cells in localized non-small cell lung cancer. Study observations and caveats: Uninvolved adjacent lung showed the highest T cell clonality, exceeding tumor.

Data came from immunoSEQ multiplex PCR; TCRdb stores just in-frame clones and leaves some out. The table includes tens of thousands of clones, 88% detected once. On this clone: The antigen is undetermined.

Sequences were derived from peripheral blood, sampled before any cancer treatment. The source is a woman between 35 and 70 years old with stage I squamous cell lung carcinoma.

As DNA, the CDR3 is TGTGCCAGCAGCCGACTTCCTAGCGGGGGGACCTCCTACAATGAGCAGTTCTTC. It is translated as CASSRLPSGGTSYNEQFF. The chain couples TRBV7-2 to TRBJ2-1; 11 bases are a match to TRBD2. Germline trimming cut 5 bases from V and 0 bases from J; bases unmatched to any gene: 9. Germline assignment: CDR1 SGHTA and CDR2 FQGNSA. The CDR3 is made up of 18 amino acids.